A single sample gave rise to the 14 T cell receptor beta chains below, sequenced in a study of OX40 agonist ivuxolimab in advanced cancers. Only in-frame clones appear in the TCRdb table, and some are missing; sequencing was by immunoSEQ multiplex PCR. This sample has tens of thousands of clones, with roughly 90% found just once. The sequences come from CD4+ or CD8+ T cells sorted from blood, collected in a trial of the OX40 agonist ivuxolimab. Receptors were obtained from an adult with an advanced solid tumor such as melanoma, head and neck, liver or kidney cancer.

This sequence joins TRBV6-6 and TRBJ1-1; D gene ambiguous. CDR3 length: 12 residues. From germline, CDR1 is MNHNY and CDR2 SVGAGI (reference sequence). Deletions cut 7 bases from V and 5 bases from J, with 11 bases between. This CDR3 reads CASTPRWTEAFF. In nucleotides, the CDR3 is TGTGCCAGCACCCCCCGGTGGACTGAAGCTTTCTTT.

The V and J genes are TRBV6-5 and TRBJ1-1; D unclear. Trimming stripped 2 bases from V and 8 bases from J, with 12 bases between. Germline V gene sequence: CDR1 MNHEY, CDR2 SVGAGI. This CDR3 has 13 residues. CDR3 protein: CASSYGGRAEAFF. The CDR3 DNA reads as TGTGCCAGCAGTTACGGAGGGAGGGCAGAAGCTTTCTTT.

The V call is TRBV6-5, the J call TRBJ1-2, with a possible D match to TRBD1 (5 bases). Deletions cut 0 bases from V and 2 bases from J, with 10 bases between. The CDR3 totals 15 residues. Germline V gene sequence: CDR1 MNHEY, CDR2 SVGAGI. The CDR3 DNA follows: TGTGCCAGCAGTTACTCGAGGGGCCCCAACTATGGCTACACCTTC. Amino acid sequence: CASSYSRGPNYGYTF.

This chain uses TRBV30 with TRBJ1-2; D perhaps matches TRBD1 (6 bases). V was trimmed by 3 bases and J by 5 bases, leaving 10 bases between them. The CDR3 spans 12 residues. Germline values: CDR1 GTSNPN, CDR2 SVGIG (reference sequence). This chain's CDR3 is CAWRRGLYGYTF. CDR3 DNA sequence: TGTGCCTGGAGGAGGGGGTTATATGGCTACACCTTC.

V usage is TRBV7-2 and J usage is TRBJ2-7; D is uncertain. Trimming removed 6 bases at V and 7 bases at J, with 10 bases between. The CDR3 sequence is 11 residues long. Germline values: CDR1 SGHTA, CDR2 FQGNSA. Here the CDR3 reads CASSLALEQYF. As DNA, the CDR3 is TGTGCCAGCAGTTTGGCCTTGGAGCAGTACTTC.

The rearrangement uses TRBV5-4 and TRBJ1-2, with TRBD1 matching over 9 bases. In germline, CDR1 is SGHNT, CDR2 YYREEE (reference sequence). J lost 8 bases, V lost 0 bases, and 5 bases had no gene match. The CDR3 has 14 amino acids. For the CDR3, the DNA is TGTGCCAGCAGCTTGGACAGGGGGCGGGGCGGCTACACCTTC. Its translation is CASSLDRGRGGYTF.

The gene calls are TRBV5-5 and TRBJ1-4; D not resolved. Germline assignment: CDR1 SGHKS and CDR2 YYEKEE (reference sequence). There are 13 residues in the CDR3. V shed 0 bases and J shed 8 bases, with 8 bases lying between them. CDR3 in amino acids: CASSLGGREKLFF. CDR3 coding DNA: TGTGCCAGCAGCTTGGGCGGGAGGGAAAAACTGTTTTTT.

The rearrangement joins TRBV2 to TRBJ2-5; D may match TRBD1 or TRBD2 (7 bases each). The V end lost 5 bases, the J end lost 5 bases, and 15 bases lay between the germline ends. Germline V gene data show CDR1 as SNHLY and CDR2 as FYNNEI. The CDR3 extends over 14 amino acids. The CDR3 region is CASSLTGRGETQYF. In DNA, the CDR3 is TGTGCCAGCAGTCTGACAGGGAGGGGGGAGACCCAGTACTTC.

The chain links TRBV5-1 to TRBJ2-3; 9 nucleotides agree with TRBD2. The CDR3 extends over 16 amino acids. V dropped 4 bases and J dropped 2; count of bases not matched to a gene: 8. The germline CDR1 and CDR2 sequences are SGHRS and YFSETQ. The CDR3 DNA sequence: TGCGCCAGCAGCAGAAGCGGGGGGAGCAACACAGATACGCAGTATTTT. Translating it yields CASSRSGGSNTDTQYF.

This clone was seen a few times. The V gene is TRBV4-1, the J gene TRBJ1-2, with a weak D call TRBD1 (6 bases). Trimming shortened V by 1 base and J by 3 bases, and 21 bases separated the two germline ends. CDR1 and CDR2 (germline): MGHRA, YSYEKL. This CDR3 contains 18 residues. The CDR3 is CASSQALLQGQGDYGYTF. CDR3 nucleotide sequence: TGCGCCAGCAGCCAAGCGCTATTACAGGGTCAGGGAGACTATGGCTACACCTTC.

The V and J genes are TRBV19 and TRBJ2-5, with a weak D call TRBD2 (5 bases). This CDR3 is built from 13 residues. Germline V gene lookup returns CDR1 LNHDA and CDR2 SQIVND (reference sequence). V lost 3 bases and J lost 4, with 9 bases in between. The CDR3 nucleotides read TGTGCCAGTAGTATCACCCGGGGAGAGACCCAGTACTTC. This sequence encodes CASSITRGETQYF.

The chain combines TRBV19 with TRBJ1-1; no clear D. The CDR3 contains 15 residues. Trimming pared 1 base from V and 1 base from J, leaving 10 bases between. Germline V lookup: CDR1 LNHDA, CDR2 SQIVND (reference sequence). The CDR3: CASSIGTAWNTEAFF. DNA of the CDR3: TGTGCCAGTAGTATAGGAACAGCATGGAACACTGAAGCTTTCTTT.

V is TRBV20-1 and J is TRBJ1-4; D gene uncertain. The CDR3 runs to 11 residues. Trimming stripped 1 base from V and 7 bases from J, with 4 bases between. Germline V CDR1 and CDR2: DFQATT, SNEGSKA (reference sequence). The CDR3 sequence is CSARGFEKLFF. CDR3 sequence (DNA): TGCAGTGCTAGAGGGTTTGAAAAACTGTTTTTT.

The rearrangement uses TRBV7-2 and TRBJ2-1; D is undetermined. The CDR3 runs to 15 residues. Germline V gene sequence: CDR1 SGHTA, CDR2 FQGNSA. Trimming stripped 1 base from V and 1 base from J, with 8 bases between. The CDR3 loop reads CASSLGSVSYNEQFF. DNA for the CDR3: TGTGCCAGCAGCTTAGGGTCAGTATCCTACAATGAGCAGTTCTTC.